The rows below give T cell receptor beta chains drawn from one sample of a study of T cells in Graves' hyperthyroidism and ophthalmopathy. MiXCR was run by TCRdb on the multiplex PCR reads, yielding one entry per CDR3 protein. The repertoire consists of around 520,000 distinct CDR3 sequences, with approximately 14% occurring once and the leading ten covering approximately 14%. The sequencing sample was made of blood. The receptor source for this set is a woman aged 40 to 50 with Graves' hyperthyroidism. The conserved cysteine and the conserved F or W are not part of the CDR3 here.

v_gene	j_gene	CDR3aa
TRBV6-5	TRBJ2-1	ASSYSAGEGNEQF
TRBV19	TRBJ2-1	ASTPGRGQGSYNEQF
TRBV20-1	TRBJ2-3	SARDLSGRGDTDTQY
TRBV28	TRBJ2-2	ASTLTGELF
TRBV24-1	TRBJ2-1	ATSERGQGLYNEQF
TRBV2	TRBJ2-1	ASSPTSGRPEQF
TRBV12-3/TRBV12-4	TRBJ2-1	ASSSRAVTYNEQF
TRBV3-1	TRBJ1-2	ASSQRQLNGYT
TRBV5-1	TRBJ2-3	ASDRGTSTDTQY
TRBV4-1	TRBJ2-1	ASSQDHLASNEQF
TRBV5-1	TRBJ2-7	ASSLAEGRGYEQY
TRBV12-5	TRBJ2-1	ASGPTGYVDEQF
TRBV19	TRBJ2-6	ASSKAGTSGANVLT
TRBV11-2	TRBJ2-2	ASSYPSGGLNTGELF
TRBV11-2	TRBJ2-1	ASTPGSGNYNEQF
TRBV27	TRBJ2-2	ASISLPGTSGSLEGTGELF
TRBV19	TRBJ2-5	ASSDRKETQY
TRBV3-1	TRBJ2-7	ASSQVQTYEQY
TRBV5-1	TRBJ2-7	ASSLTRGLYEQY
TRBV6-1	TRBJ2-5	ASSEAPTSSQGTQY
TRBV12-3/TRBV12-4	TRBJ1-1	ASSLGAGEAF
TRBV7-9	TRBJ1-2	ASSLGQKRYGYT
TRBV5-1	TRBJ2-1	ASSLSGNWYNEQF
TRBV7-6	TRBJ2-1	ASSLDGLAGGEQF
TRBV24-1	TRBJ2-1	ATSDFRSMGGTSNNEQF
TRBV5-1	TRBJ1-1	ASSLLGLGGTEAF
TRBV20-1	TRBJ2-7	SAGDSGAYEQY
TRBV29-1	TRBJ2-5	SFLGVTQY
TRBV5-1	TRBJ2-7	ASSLVLAGGEEQY
TRBV2	TRBJ2-1	ASRDDRGLHEQF
TRBV3-1	TRBJ1-6	ASSQGWDWDNSPLH